The 5 T cell receptor beta chains listed next were all sequenced from one sample in a study of blood T cell repertoires in COVID-19. Method: immunoSEQ multiplex PCR; TCRdb's copy keeps in-frame clones and lacks some. The sample has under 250,000 clones, about four fifths seen once. Sequenced: peripheral blood. These receptors originate from a woman aged 40 to 50 who had recovered from COVID-19.

The rearrangement uses TRBV5-1 and TRBJ1-6; 7 nucleotides align to TRBD1. Germline lookup yields CDR1 SGHRS and CDR2 YFSETQ. The CDR3 length is 16 residues. Trimming took 1 base from V and 6 from J; bases not matched to a gene: 7. CDR3 region: CASSLYTGQSNSPLHF. CDR3 coding DNA: TGCGCCAGCAGCTTGTATACGGGACAGAGTAATTCACCCCTCCACTTT.

CDR3 in DNA: TGTGCCAGCAGGCGGGAGGGGGGCGGCAATCAGCCCCAGCATTTT. Translating gives CASRREGGGNQPQHF. J is TRBJ1-5 and V is TRBV2; the D gene is possibly TRBD1 (6 bases). Trimming cost V 6 bases and J 2 bases, with 14 bases left between them. The CDR3 spans 15 residues. CDR1 is SNHLY and CDR2 is FYNNEI in the germline V gene.

The V gene is TRBV3-1 (or the pseudogene TRBV3-2), the J gene TRBJ1-1; D is unresolved. Deletions cut 2 bases from V and 2 bases from J, with 9 bases between. CDR1 and CDR2 (germline): LGHDT, YNNKEL (reference sequence). CDR3 length: 14 residues. The CDR3 coding sequence is TGTGCCAGCAGCCAACCGGGAGGAAACACTGAAGCTTTCTTT. Its protein product is CASSQPGGNTEAFF.

The chain is built from TRBV19 and TRBJ2-5; TRBD1 matches at 8 bases. The length of the CDR3 is 13 residues. The germline CDR1 and CDR2 sequences are LNHDA and SQIVND (reference sequence). The junction had 4 bases not matched to a gene; V was cut back by 6 bases and J by 4 bases. The CDR3 bases are TGTGCCAGTAGAAGAGACAGGGGAGAGACCCAGTACTTC. It yields the protein CASRRDRGETQYF.

The genes are TRBV6-5 and TRBJ1-2; perhaps TRBD1 as D (6 bases). CDR3 length: 14 residues. From germline, CDR1 is MNHEY and CDR2 SVGAGI. V lost 5 bases and J lost 1, with 11 bases in between. This CDR3 is CASSPGQLNYGYTF. Here the CDR3 DNA reads TGTGCCAGCAGTCCCGGACAGCTTAACTATGGCTACACCTTC.